Each of the 20 T cell receptor beta chains below was sequenced from the same sample in a study of a mutant IDH1 vaccine in newly diagnosed glioma. Some clones are missing from TCRdb's copy, which holds only in-frame ones; the method was immunoSEQ multiplex PCR. The sample holds 50,000 to 75,000 clones, around 74% seen once. The time point: week 35, safety follow-up. In the vaccine, a single dose held 300 ug of the mutant IDH1 20-mer peptide, along with topical imiquimod. No antigen has been identified for these receptors. Source: PBMCs, taken from a glioma patient whose treatment included an IDH1 peptide vaccine. The receptors shown here come from a man aged 45-65 years with glioma.

The chain combines TRBV7-2 with TRBJ1-1, with TRBD1 as a possible D gene (5 bases). The V end lost 1 base, the J end lost 6 bases, and 12 bases lay between the germline ends. The CDR3 spans 14 residues. Germline CDR1 and CDR2: SGHTA and FQGNSA. The CDR3, as DNA: TGTGCCAGCAGCTTAGGCCAGGGCCATTCTGAAGCTTTCTTT. Amino acids: CASSLGQGHSEAFF.

This chain joins TRBV18 and TRBJ2-5, with 11 bases identical to TRBD2. Germline assignment: CDR1 KGHSH and CDR2 LQKENI. The J segment lost 2 bases and the V segment lost 6 bases, leaving 2 bases of the junction unmatched. The CDR3 is made up of 14 amino acids. This CDR3 is CASSPSGGQETQYF. As DNA, the CDR3 is TGTGCCAGCTCGCCTAGCGGGGGGCAAGAGACCCAGTACTTC.

CDR3 nucleotides: TGTGCCAGCAGTTACCAGGGAAGGAGCACAGATACGCAGTATTTT. Translation gives CASSYQGRSTDTQYF. The chain carries TRBV2 and TRBJ2-3; a possible D gene is TRBD1 (5 bases). The germline V gene encodes CDR1 SNHLY and CDR2 FYNNEI. Trimming removed 5 bases from V and 0 bases from J, with 12 bases in between. There are 15 residues in the CDR3.

The chain's CDR3 is CASSDGQWVTYEQYF. Here the CDR3 DNA reads TGTGCCAGCAGCGACGGACAGTGGGTAACCTACGAGCAGTACTTC. The rearrangement uses TRBV7-2 and TRBJ2-7, with D perhaps TRBD1 (6 bases). The length of the CDR3 is 15 residues. CDR1 is SGHTA, CDR2 FQGNSA, per germline. V was cut by 5 bases and J by 2 bases, with 16 bases left in between.

The chain employs TRBV11-3 and TRBJ2-6; D is perhaps TRBD2 (5 bases). Germline-derived CDR1 and CDR2 are SGHNT and YENEEA. The CDR3 length is 16 residues. Trimming removed 5 bases at V and 0 bases at J, with 11 bases between. In DNA form, the CDR3 reads TGTGCCAGCAGCGCCGGCGGGTTCTCTGGGGCCAACGTCCTGACTTTC. Protein: CASSAGGFSGANVLTF.

J is TRBJ2-7 and V is TRBV7-9, with a weak D call TRBD2 (6 bases). CDR3 length equals 17 residues. CDR1 is SEHNR and CDR2 is FQNEAQ in the germline V gene (reference sequence). Trimming removed 4 bases at V and 3 bases at J, with 22 bases between. DNA of the CDR3: TGTGCCAGCAGCTCCAACCGCTTCTCGGGGGAATTCTACGAGCAGTACTTC. Translating it yields CASSSNRFSGEFYEQYF.

In this sample, this clone turned up once. This sequence joins TRBV9 and TRBJ1-2; TRBD1 matches at 7 bases. CDR3 length equals 15 residues. V gave up 4 bases and J gave up 5 bases; unmatched junction bases: 11. Germline V gene data show CDR1 as SGDLS and CDR2 as YYNGEE. CDR3 protein: CASSPNPGQPYGYTF. Here the CDR3 DNA reads TGTGCCAGCAGCCCGAATCCGGGACAGCCTTATGGCTACACCTTC. Full variable domain (rest looked up from reference TRBV9 and TRBJ1-2): DSGVTQTPKHLITATGQRVTLRCSPRSGDLSVYWYQQSLDQGLQFLIQYYNGEERAKGNILERFSAQQFPDLHSELNLSSLELGDSALYFCASSPNPGQPYGYTFGSGTRLTVV.

This clone was counted between two and nine times. This sequence joins TRBV7-6 and TRBJ1-2; D remains ambiguous. This CDR3 is 14 amino acids long. The V end was cut by 1 base, the J end by 6 bases, with 12 bases between. In germline, CDR1 is SGHVS, CDR2 FNYEAQ. CDR3 in DNA: TGTGCCAGCAGCTTAGGGAGGAGCGCGGATGGCTACACCTTC. Its translation is CASSLGRSADGYTF.

The chain has TRBV7-2 and TRBJ1-1; tentative D call: TRBD1 (6 bases). The CDR3 is made up of 15 amino acids. CDR1 is SGHTA, CDR2 FQGNSA, per germline. V was shortened by 5 bases and J by 1 base, with 14 bases between the two germline ends. CDR3: CASSTRRGGNTEAFF. The DNA for the CDR3 is TGTGCCAGCAGCACCAGAAGGGGGGGGAACACTGAAGCTTTCTTT.

This sequence joins TRBV4-3 and TRBJ2-5, with D possibly being TRBD2 (7 bases). The CDR3 extends over 13 amino acids. Germline lookup yields CDR1 LGHNA and CDR2 YSLEER. The V and J ends lost 7 bases and 9 bases respectively, with 18 bases between them. The CDR3, as DNA: TGCGCCAGCAATGGGGGCCGCCGGGGGGCCCAGTACTTC. Residues: CASNGGRRGAQYF.

This sequence joins TRBV4-3 and TRBJ1-5; tentatively, D is TRBD1 (6 bases). Germline V gene data show CDR1 as LGHNA and CDR2 as YSLEER. Trimming cost V 5 bases and J 6 bases, with 11 bases left between them. The length of the CDR3 is 13 residues. The CDR3 reads CASSGGRGQPQHF. The CDR3 DNA reads TGCGCCAGCAGCGGGGGGCGTGGTCAGCCCCAGCATTTT.

The chain links TRBV5-5 to TRBJ1-1; D is possibly TRBD1 (5 bases). Trimming cost V 5 bases and J 3 bases, with 17 bases left between them. The germline CDR1 and CDR2 sequences are SGHKS and YYEKEE (reference sequence). The CDR3 loop spans 15 amino acids. The CDR3 protein is CASSKPEGLDTEAFF. Written as DNA, the CDR3 is TGTGCCAGCAGTAAACCGGAGGGGCTGGACACTGAAGCTTTCTTT.

The chain employs TRBV2 and TRBJ2-3; 9 bases line up with TRBD1. Germline CDR1 reads SNHLY; CDR2 reads FYNNEI. CDR3 length: 15 amino acids. Trimming cost V 7 bases and J 3 bases; bases outside gene matches: 8. CDR3: CASTEGTGLTDTQYF. The DNA for the CDR3 is TGTGCCAGCACCGAGGGGACAGGGCTTACAGATACGCAGTATTTT. The full variable domain, rest sourced from reference TRBV2 and TRBJ2-3, is EPEVTQTPSHQVTQMGQEVILRCVPISNHLYFYWYRQILGQKVEFLVSFYNNEISEKSEIFDDQFSVERPDGSNFTLKIRSTKLEDSAMYFCASTEGTGLTDTQYFGPGTRLTVL.

The V and J genes are TRBV10-3 and TRBJ1-1; 8 positions agree with TRBD1. This CDR3 spans 14 amino acids. Per germline, CDR1 ENHRY and CDR2 SYGVKD. The V segment lost 4 bases and the J segment 4 bases; nucleotides outside the gene matches: 5. The CDR3 DNA reads TGTGCCATCAGTGTTGACAGGGGACGCACTGAAGCTTTCTTT. Amino acids: CAISVDRGRTEAFF.

The CDR3 spells CASSPGGGVYGYTF. In DNA, the CDR3 is TGTGCCAGCTCACCCGGGGGGGGAGTTTATGGCTACACCTTC. V usage is TRBV18 and J usage is TRBJ1-2; a possible D gene is TRBD1 (5 bases). In germline, CDR1 is KGHSH, CDR2 LQKENI. Trimming cost V 3 bases and J 5 bases, with 13 bases left between them. The CDR3 covers 14 residues.

This chain joins TRBV7-2 and TRBJ1-2; 7 nucleotides agree with TRBD1. The CDR3 spans 14 residues. V was pared by 9 bases and J by 2 bases, with 9 bases of the junction left unmatched. The germline V gene encodes CDR1 SGHTA and CDR2 FQGNSA. The CDR3 DNA follows: TGTGCCAGTAGTCGGACAGGAGCCAACTATGGCTACACCTTC. Amino acid sequence: CASSRTGANYGYTF.

The V call is TRBV5-1, the J call TRBJ2-1, with D perhaps TRBD1 (6 bases). The CDR3 length is 13 residues. The V end lost 5 bases, the J end lost 5 bases, and 11 bases lay between the germline ends. The germline V gene encodes CDR1 SGHRS and CDR2 YFSETQ. The CDR3 spells CASRQGQHNEQFF. CDR3 DNA: TGCGCCAGCAGACAAGGACAGCACAATGAGCAGTTCTTC.

The chain has TRBV5-5 and TRBJ2-2; 7 positions match TRBD1. Unmatched junction bases numbered 12, after V lost 6 bases and J lost 10 bases. This CDR3 spans 14 amino acids. In germline, CDR1 is SGHKS, CDR2 YYEKEE (reference sequence). The CDR3 here is CASTYTGAWEELFF. The CDR3 DNA reads TGTGCCAGCACGTACACAGGGGCTTGGGAGGAGCTGTTTTTT.

This clone came up a few times. This rearrangement joins TRBV5-8 to TRBJ2-7; the D gene is possibly TRBD2 (7 bases). V lost 2 bases, J lost 6 bases, and 12 bases lay in between. This CDR3 has 13 amino acids. The germline V gene has CDR1 SGHTS and CDR2 YDEGEE. In DNA, the CDR3 is TGTGCCAGCAGCTTAAAGGGGGAGGGCGAGCAGTACTTC. It is translated as CASSLKGEGEQYF. Drawing the rest from reference TRBV5-8 and TRBJ2-7, the complete variable domain is EAGVTQSPTHLIKTRGQQATLRCSPISGHTSVYWYQQALGLGLQFLLWYDEGEERNRGNFPPRFSGRQFPNYSSELNVNALELEDSALYLCASSLKGEGEQYFGPGTRLTVT.

This clone was observed once. The rearrangement links TRBV30 to TRBJ2-7; D unresolved. CDR1 is GTSNPN, CDR2 SVGIG, per germline (reference sequence). Between the trimmed V and J ends, which lost 0 bases and 1 base, there was a span of 10 bases. The CDR3 runs 14 residues. CDR3 protein: CAWSVQQRSYEQYF. In DNA, the CDR3 is TGTGCCTGGAGTGTACAACAGAGATCCTACGAGCAGTACTTC.